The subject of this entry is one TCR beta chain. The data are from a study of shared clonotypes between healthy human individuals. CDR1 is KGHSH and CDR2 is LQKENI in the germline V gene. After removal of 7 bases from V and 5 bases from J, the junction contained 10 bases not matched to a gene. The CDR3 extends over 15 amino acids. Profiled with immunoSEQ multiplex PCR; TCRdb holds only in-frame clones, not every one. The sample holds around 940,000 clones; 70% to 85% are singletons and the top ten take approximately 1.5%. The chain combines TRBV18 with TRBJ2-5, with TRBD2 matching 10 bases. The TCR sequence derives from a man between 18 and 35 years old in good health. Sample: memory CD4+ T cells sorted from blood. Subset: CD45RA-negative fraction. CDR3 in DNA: TGTGCCAGCTTGCCCCAGCGGGGGGGCGCTGAGACCCAGTACTTC. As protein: CASLPQRGGAETQYF.